This TCR beta chain is drawn from a study of cytomegalovirus exposure and HLA in healthy donors. Study-wide points: In a later analysis, specific HLA alleles were associated with 15,000 to 20,000 TCR beta sequences at a 0.05 false discovery rate. Based on reports, TCR beta sequences accurately predicted HLA-A and HLA-B alleles for most subjects.

Participants comprised healthy donors of bone marrow. Comments on this clone: As yet, its antigen is unknown.

The V gene end was trimmed by 7 bases and the J gene end by 8 bases; junction bases not matched to a gene: 10. CDR3 length: 14 residues. Germline-derived CDR1 and CDR2 are PRHDT and FYEKMQ (reference sequence). A multiplex PCR was run with 60 Vbeta primers and 13 Jbeta primers. Sequencing was performed with immunoSEQ multiplex PCR; in TCRdb, only in-frame clones are kept and a portion is missing. Here the sample spans under 200,000 clones, roughly two thirds being singletons. Sequencing used PBMCs. The receptor's source is a woman in her thirties in good health and CMV-seronegative. The V and J genes are TRBV13 and TRBJ2-1, with 8 bases identical to TRBD1. The CDR3 DNA follows: TGTGCCAGCACCCCTCAGGGGGCCGGGTATGAGCAGTTCTTC. Translated: CASTPQGAGYEQFF.